The following is a TCR beta chain sequence with its context. The antigen is unknown. Its ends do not fully match the called genes, so a read error is possible. The sample carries other DNA sequences with the same CDR3. Repertoires were generated with immunoSEQ multiplex PCR, while TCRdb's copy carries only in-frame clones and drops some. This sample yields 90,000 to 100,000 clones, of which 87% are seen a single time; less than 3.5% belongs to the top ten. The CDR3 has 15 residues. Per germline, CDR1 SGHRS and CDR2 YFSETQ. This sample was included in a study of T cell responses to AZD1222 COVID-19 vaccine. The study's findings and limits: Clonal diversity may have been underestimated in mostly white British donors.

Sequencing was performed on peripheral blood, taken on day 0 of AZD1222 vaccination. This chain links TRBV5-1 with TRBJ1-2; D is perhaps TRBD1 (5 bases). The receptor comes from an adult in good health. CDR3 in amino acids: CASSLAETEHYGYTF. The DNA of the CDR3 is TGTGCCAGCAGCTTGGCCGAGACAGAGCACTATGGCTACACCTTC.